Following are 28 T cell receptor beta chains from one sample sequenced in a study of T cells in Graves' hyperthyroidism and ophthalmopathy. The CDR3 regions of TCR beta were amplified from RNA transcripts. Initially, a first-round RT-PCR of the TCR CDR3 employed the HTBI primer set. One entry per CDR3 protein, called by TCRdb with MiXCR from the multiplex PCR reads. This sample has hundreds of thousands of distinct CDR3 sequences, with 46% found just once. The sequenced sample was peripheral blood or thyroid tissue (not recorded which). The receptor source for this set is a woman aged 18-29 years with Graves' hyperthyroidism.

This clonotype was observed at least ten times. The chain links TRBV7-9 to TRBJ2-5, with D unclear. CDR3 length: 15 residues. V lost 2 bases and J 1 base, leaving 11 bases between the germline ends. In germline, CDR1 is SEHNR, CDR2 FQNEAQ (reference sequence). The CDR3 nucleotides read TGTGCCAGCAGCTTACGTGACGGCCCCCAAGAGACCCAGTACTTC. Amino acid sequence: CASSLRDGPQETQYF.

Notes on this clonotype: Germline is not matched at one junction end, which may reflect a read error. The V gene is TRBV7-1, the J gene TRBJ1-1; D not certain. TRBV7-1 belongs to the ORF category, with a function that is uncertain. The CDR3 contains 13 residues. The CDR3 region has the DNA TGTGCCAGCAGCTCGCCTGCGAACACTGAAGTTTTCTTT. Translating it yields CASSSPANTEVFF.

In this sample, this clonotype turned up a few times. This sequence joins TRBV5-1 and TRBJ1-1; D might be TRBD1 (6 bases). V was clipped by 3 bases and J by 3 bases, with 12 bases between them. The CDR3 covers 14 residues. CDR1 SGHRS and CDR2 YFSETQ come from the germline V gene. The CDR3 protein is CASSWTVRDTEAFF. For the CDR3, the DNA is TGCGCCAGCAGCTGGACAGTACGGGACACTGAAGCTTTCTTT.

Ten or more counts support this clonotype. One junction end disagrees with the germline gene, perhaps due to a read error. This rearrangement joins TRBV7-9 to TRBJ2-7; D gene ambiguous. Germline loops: CDR1 SEHNR, CDR2 FQNEAQ (reference sequence). The CDR3 extends over 11 amino acids. This CDR3 is CASSLGSRSNF. DNA of the CDR3: TGTGCCAGCAGCTTAGGATCGAGGTCTAACTTC.

The V and J genes are TRBV29-1 and TRBJ2-7, with D hard to call. CDR1 SQVTM and CDR2 ANQGSEA come from the germline V gene. This CDR3 spans 12 amino acids. V was pared by 6 bases and J by 4 bases, with 13 bases between. CDR3 in amino acids: CSVLTQRYEQYF. CDR3 DNA: TGCAGCGTCCTAACCCAAAGGTACGAGCAGTACTTC.

CDR3 DNA: TGTGCCAGCAGCTTAGGGGGACTAGCGAACACCGGGGAGCTGTTTTTT. Protein product: CASSLGGLANTGELFF. This rearrangement joins TRBV7-2 to TRBJ2-2; 8 positions agree with TRBD2. Germline assignment: CDR1 SGHTA and CDR2 FQGNSA. This CDR3 spans 16 amino acids. Unmatched junction bases numbered 1, after V lost 1 base and J lost 0 bases.

This clonotype has just a few counts. The gene calls are TRBV7-9 and TRBJ2-2, with D possibly being TRBD1 (6 bases). Germline lookup yields CDR1 SEHNR and CDR2 FQNEAQ (reference sequence). Trimming shortened V by 5 bases and J by 9 bases, and 16 bases separated the two germline ends. This CDR3 comprises 14 residues. The DNA for the CDR3 is TGTGCCAGCAGCCAGGGGCCCTTTGTTAGGGAGCTGTTTTTT. It is translated as CASSQGPFVRELFF.

This clonotype came up a few times. The rearrangement uses TRBV2 and TRBJ2-5; 7 bases line up with TRBD1. The CDR3 covers 13 residues. With V trimmed by 5 bases and J by 1 base, 1 base remained unmatched. Germline V lookup: CDR1 SNHLY, CDR2 FYNNEI. Here the CDR3 reads CASSYRGQETQYF. The DNA for the CDR3 is TGTGCCAGCAGTTACAGGGGCCAAGAGACCCAGTACTTC.

This clonotype has ten or more counts. The chain links TRBV6-6 to TRBJ2-5, with TRBD2 as a possible D gene (6 bases). Germline V gene data show CDR1 as MNHNY and CDR2 as SVGAGI (reference sequence). The V end lost 7 bases, the J end lost 5 bases, and 20 bases lay between the germline ends. CDR3 length: 15 residues. The CDR3 loop reads CASTHGGMAYETQYF. The CDR3 DNA reads TGTGCCAGCACTCACGGCGGGATGGCATACGAGACCCAGTACTTC.

In its sample, this clonotype was seen a few times. The J gene is TRBJ2-7, the V gene TRBV5-8; a possible D gene is TRBD2 (6 bases). V lost 2 bases and J lost 7, with 10 bases in between. The CDR3 runs 12 residues. The germline V gene encodes CDR1 SGHTS and CDR2 YDEGEE. Here the CDR3 DNA reads TGTGCCAGCAGCTTTTGGAGGGGTGAGCAGTACTTC. It yields the protein CASSFWRGEQYF.

The DNA for the CDR3 is TGTGCCAGTAGGGACAGGGCAAGTAAAGGCACTGAAGCTTTCTTT. Amino acid sequence: CASRDRASKGTEAFF. The genes are TRBV19 and TRBJ1-1, with TRBD1 matching over 8 bases. CDR3 length: 15 residues. V was clipped by 6 bases and J by 4 bases; unmatched bases: 10. CDR1 LNHDA and CDR2 SQIVND come from the germline V gene (reference sequence).

V is TRBV5-1 and J is TRBJ1-1; D remains unclear. V was cut by 0 bases and J by 1 base, with 10 bases left in between. Germline assignment: CDR1 SGHRS and CDR2 YFSETQ. This CDR3 comprises 15 residues. This chain's CDR3 is CASSLGVGPNTEAFF. The DNA for the CDR3 is TGCGCCAGCAGCTTGGGTGTCGGACCGAACACTGAAGCTTTCTTT.

J is TRBJ1-4 and V is TRBV29-1; D uncertain. CDR1 is SQVTM and CDR2 is ANQGSEA in the germline V gene. V lost 7 bases and J lost 8, with 17 bases in between. The CDR3 is 13 residues long. CDR3 region: CSGSVNYYEKLFF. The CDR3 bases are TGCAGCGGGTCGGTCAACTATTACGAAAAACTGTTTTTT.

This clonotype was seen only a few times. J is TRBJ1-2 and V is TRBV19; TRBD1 matches 8 bases. Germline V gene lookup returns CDR1 LNHDA and CDR2 SQIVND (reference sequence). The CDR3 has 15 residues. V lost 5 bases to trimming and J lost 4 bases; unmatched junction nucleotides: 9. The CDR3: CASSVTTGQGYGYTF. CDR3 nucleotides: TGTGCCAGTAGTGTCACCACCGGACAGGGCTATGGCTACACCTTC. Complete variable domain (other parts from reference TRBV19 and TRBJ1-2): DGGITQSPKYLFRKEGQNVTLSCEQNLNHDAMYWYRQDPGQGLRLIYYSQIVNDFQKGDIAEGYSVSREKKESFPLTVTSAQKNPTAFYLCASSVTTGQGYGYTFGSGTRLTVV.

This clonotype was observed many times. This rearrangement joins TRBV29-1 to TRBJ1-5; possible D gene TRBD1, 6 bases. V was cut by 5 bases and J by 1 base, with 15 bases left in between. This CDR3 has 15 residues. From germline, CDR1 is SQVTM and CDR2 ANQGSEA. The CDR3 loop reads CSVSQGGLSNQPQHF. Here the CDR3 DNA reads TGCAGCGTTTCCCAAGGGGGTCTGAGCAATCAGCCCCAGCATTTT.

This clonotype occurred many times. V gene TRBV20-1 combines with J gene TRBJ2-5; 8 bases map to TRBD1. The CDR3 spans 13 residues. Unmatched junction bases numbered 7, after V lost 5 bases and J lost 5 bases. The V gene's germline CDR1 is DFQATT and CDR2 SNEGSKA (reference sequence). CDR3 protein: CSAPDRVGETQYF. In DNA, the CDR3 is TGCAGTGCTCCGGACAGGGTGGGGGAGACCCAGTACTTC.

Only a few counts were recorded for this clonotype. The CDR3 coding sequence is TGTGCCAGCAGACCTATGACAGGGTATTCTTCTGGCTACACCTTC. Amino acid sequence: CASRPMTGYSSGYTF. The V call is TRBV7-8, the J call TRBJ1-2, with TRBD1 matching over 7 bases. Germline CDR1 SGHVS, CDR2 FQNEAQ. CDR3 size: 15 residues. The ends lost 6 bases at V and 7 bases at J; junction bases unmatched: 14.

This clonotype was found many times. V and J are TRBV20-1 and TRBJ2-5, with 7 nucleotides matching TRBD2. The CDR3 has 15 amino acids. Germline CDR1 DFQATT, CDR2 SNEGSKA (reference sequence). After removal of 0 bases from V and 5 bases from J, the junction contained 9 bases not matched to a gene. The CDR3 DNA follows: TGCAGTGCTAGAGACGGGAGCGGGATATCGGAGACCCAGTACTTC. It is translated as CSARDGSGISETQYF.

V gene TRBV7-9 combines with J gene TRBJ1-3, with 7 bases lining up with TRBD1. Germline V gene lookup returns CDR1 SEHNR and CDR2 FQNEAQ (reference sequence). CDR3 length equals 14 residues. The V gene end was trimmed by 6 bases and the J gene end by 4 bases; junction bases not matched to a gene: 6. CDR3 amino acids: CASRNPGQGNTIYF. CDR3 in DNA: TGTGCCAGCAGGAATCCGGGACAGGGAAACACCATATATTTT.

The chain uses TRBV7-2 and TRBJ1-6; D may be TRBD1 (6 bases). Germline values: CDR1 SGHTA, CDR2 FQGNSA. This CDR3 spans 13 amino acids. V was trimmed by 6 bases and J by 5 bases, leaving 8 bases between them. The CDR3, as DNA: TGTGCCAGCAGGCACAGGGATAATTCACCCCTCCACTTT. Amino acid sequence: CASRHRDNSPLHF.

This clonotype was counted at least ten times. This chain joins TRBV15 and TRBJ1-2; D is uncertain. Germline CDR1 reads LNHNV; CDR2 reads YYDKDF (reference sequence). V lost 0 bases and J 8 bases, leaving 10 bases between the germline ends. The CDR3 covers 13 residues. CDR3 coding DNA: TGTGCCACCAGCAGAGATCGGGTGGCGGGCTACACCTTC. This gives the protein CATSRDRVAGYTF.

V and J are TRBV24-1 and TRBJ2-7; 16 nucleotides match TRBD2. The germline V gene encodes CDR1 KGHDR and CDR2 SFDVKD. CDR3 length equals 14 residues. V was pared by 5 bases and J by 8 bases, with 2 bases of the junction left unmatched. The CDR3 spells CATSGGLAGGKQYF. The CDR3 nucleotides read TGTGCCACCAGTGGGGGACTAGCGGGAGGGAAGCAGTACTTC.

This sequence joins TRBV24-1 and TRBJ2-2; 11 positions match TRBD2. CDR3 size: 15 residues. With 7 bases clipped from V and 1 base from J, the junction kept 1 base outside the gene matches. Germline CDR1 KGHDR, CDR2 SFDVKD. CDR3 sequence (DNA): TGTGCCACCAGAGGGACTAGCGGGAACACCGGGGAGCTGTTTTTT. It translates to CATRGTSGNTGELFF.

The gene calls are TRBV15 and TRBJ2-6; D unclear. Per germline, CDR1 LNHNV and CDR2 YYDKDF (reference sequence). V lost 3 bases and J 0 bases, leaving 9 bases between the germline ends. CDR3 length: 16 residues. The CDR3 loop reads CATSRWSSSGANVLTF. CDR3 bases: TGTGCCACCAGCAGGTGGTCGAGCTCTGGGGCCAACGTCCTGACTTTC.

V is TRBV7-2 and J is TRBJ2-7, with TRBD2 matching over 11 bases. The CDR3 totals 18 residues. The junction had 13 bases not matched to a gene; V was cut back by 1 base and J by 5 bases. Looked up from germline, CDR1 is SGHTA and CDR2 is FQGNSA. The CDR3 spells CASSLEGSGRASIHEQYF. The CDR3 region has the DNA TGTGCCAGCAGCTTAGAAGGTAGCGGGAGGGCCAGCATCCACGAGCAGTACTTC.

This clonotype was counted many times. The chain joins TRBV2 to TRBJ1-2; D gene ambiguous. Deletions cut 11 bases from V and 3 bases from J, with 16 bases between. This CDR3 is built from 13 residues. Germline-derived CDR1 and CDR2 are SNHLY and FYNNEI. This CDR3 is CAGNTPGHYGYTF. The CDR3 DNA reads TGTGCCGGAAACACCCCAGGTCACTATGGCTACACCTTC.

In the case of this clonotype: This could be a read error, since a much larger clone is one nucleotide away. V is TRBV25-1 and J is TRBJ1-3; TRBD1 matches 7 bases. Per germline, CDR1 MGHDK and CDR2 SYGVNS. CDR3 length equals 15 residues. The trim removed 8 bases at V and 0 bases at J, leaving 7 bases unmatched. The CDR3 reads CASVAPGGSGNTIYF. DNA of the CDR3: TGTGCCAGCGTTGCCCCAGGGGGCTCTGGAAACACCATATATTTT.

The gene calls are TRBV5-1 and TRBJ2-5; 11 positions agree with TRBD2. Trimming cost V 4 bases and J 12 bases; bases outside gene matches: 11. Germline V gene sequence: CDR1 SGHRS, CDR2 YFSETQ. The CDR3 totals 14 residues. The CDR3 DNA reads as TGCGCCAGCAGCCCAACCGGGACTAGCGGTTCTGAGTACTTC. It translates to CASSPTGTSGSEYF.